This T cell receptor beta chain was identified during a study of CD8+ T cells in alopecia areata. Turning to the study itself: Severity scoring for treated patients was based on the percentage of affected scalp area.

Remarks on this clone: Its antigen is unknown.

V was trimmed by 8 bases and J by 2 bases, leaving 12 bases between them. Germline assignment: CDR1 MNHEY and CDR2 SMNVEV (reference sequence). The length of the CDR3 is 13 residues. Notes on the study in general: TCR sharing across patients was less clear than in mice, possibly HLA-related. The presence of one nonresponder keeps the tie between baseline CD8+ expansion and response uncertain.

Sequencing relied on a cDNA template that was reverse transcribed from extracted RNA. Some clones are missing from TCRdb's copy, which holds only in-frame ones; the method was immunoSEQ multiplex PCR. The sample lists about 140,000 clones, about 88% occurring once. The treatment is: oral pan-JAK inhibitor, 5-10 mg twice daily. Peripheral blood, together with lesional scalp punch biopsies, was collected from alopecia areata patients. This chain uses TRBV27 with TRBJ2-5, with D possibly being TRBD1 (6 bases). Sequencing used CD8+ T cells sorted from blood, obtained at week 4, from a patient treated with tofacitinib. The origin of this receptor is a human donor with alopecia areata. The DNA of the CDR3 is TGTGCCAGCGCGGACAGAACACAAGAGACCCAGTACTTC. Translating gives CASADRTQETQYF.